Sequencing of this TCR beta chain was carried out in a study of blood T cell repertoires in COVID-19. Across the study: PBMCs, B-cell-depleted T cells, or T cells provided the cDNA or gDNA that made up the material.

Deletions cut 5 bases from V and 5 bases from J, with 10 bases between. From germline, CDR1 is SGHTA and CDR2 FQGTGA. CDR3 length: 13 residues. Original processing methods: Scientists estimated how many nucleated cells there were by amplifying reference gene primers. Generated by immunoSEQ multiplex PCR, the TCRdb table keeps only in-frame clones and is missing some. That table is the source of V, J and clone size, and D and trimming were worked out from the DNA. The sample lists over 450,000 clones, approximately 92% seen once, with roughly 0.92% in the top ten. The TCR originated in a man aged 18 to 30 with COVID-19, enrolled during active disease. The specimen was peripheral blood. The chain employs TRBV7-3 and TRBJ2-1; possible D gene TRBD2, 5 bases. The CDR3 nucleotides are TGTGCCAGCAGCCCCAGCGGAAACAATGAGCAGTTCTTC. Protein product: CASSPSGNNEQFF.